This T cell receptor (beta chain) derives from a study of shared clonotypes between healthy human individuals. This clone was seen a single time. TCRdb's copy holds only in-frame clones and misses some; the assay was immunoSEQ multiplex PCR. The repertoire consists of approximately 1.4 million clones, with nearly 99% occurring once and the leading ten covering roughly 0.42%. From CD4+ cells came CD45RA+ naive and CD45RA-negative memory subsets. The clonotype comes from a man aged 25-40 years in good health. Specimen: naive CD4+ T cells sorted from blood. Subset described: CD45RA+ positively selected.

This CDR3 is CASSPSPDGRGPQHF. CDR3 coding DNA: TGTGCCAGCTCACCCTCCCCCGACGGACGCGGGCCCCAGCATTTT. The gene calls are TRBV18 and TRBJ1-5; D not certain. Trimming pared 3 bases from V and 9 bases from J, leaving 18 bases between. The germline V gene has CDR1 KGHSH and CDR2 LQKENI. The CDR3 has 15 amino acids.